Given below is one T cell receptor beta chain in context. This sample is part of a study of blood T cell repertoires in COVID-19. Overall study: Sources were T cells, B-cell-depleted T cells, or PBMCs; the material itself was cDNA or gDNA.

V dropped 2 bases and J dropped 2; count of bases not matched to a gene: 4. Germline lookup yields CDR1 MNHEY and CDR2 SVGAGI. The CDR3 length is 15 residues. Original methodology: Reference gene primers were amplified, and this amplification served to estimate nucleated cell counts. TCRdb keeps only in-frame clones here, not all; method: immunoSEQ multiplex PCR. V and J calls and clone size follow that table, whereas D and trimming were derived from the DNA. The sample has more than 70,000 clones; 75% to 90% are singletons. The sequencing input was peripheral blood. This receptor was taken from a woman aged 70-85 years with acute or convalescent COVID-19. This rearrangement joins TRBV6-5 to TRBJ2-7, with 9 bases fitting TRBD1. CDR3 protein: CASSYGQGSTYEQYF. The CDR3 DNA is TGTGCCAGCAGTTACGGACAGGGGAGTACCTACGAGCAGTACTTC.